Given below is one T cell receptor beta chain in context. As yet, its antigen is unknown. Measured with immunoSEQ multiplex PCR; TCRdb has only the in-frame clones, and not every one. This table holds some 180,000 clones, 75% to 90% found once. This specimen belongs to a study of T cell responses to AZD1222 COVID-19 vaccine. The study, taken as a whole, reports: Clonal diversity was possibly underestimated, and white British individuals and females predominated among donors. Breadth and depth of Spike-specific TCRs rose after two AZD1222 doses.

The CDR3 covers 14 residues. Germline assignment: CDR1 SGHTA and CDR2 FQGTGA. Trimming removed 3 bases at V and 2 bases at J, with 8 bases between. The source is an adult in good health. V is TRBV7-3 and J is TRBJ2-1, with no clear D. This material consisted of peripheral blood, taken on day 0 of AZD1222 vaccination. CDR3 coding DNA: TGTGCCAGCAGCTTTGGTGGCACCTACAATGAGCAGTTCTTC. This codes for CASSFGGTYNEQFF.